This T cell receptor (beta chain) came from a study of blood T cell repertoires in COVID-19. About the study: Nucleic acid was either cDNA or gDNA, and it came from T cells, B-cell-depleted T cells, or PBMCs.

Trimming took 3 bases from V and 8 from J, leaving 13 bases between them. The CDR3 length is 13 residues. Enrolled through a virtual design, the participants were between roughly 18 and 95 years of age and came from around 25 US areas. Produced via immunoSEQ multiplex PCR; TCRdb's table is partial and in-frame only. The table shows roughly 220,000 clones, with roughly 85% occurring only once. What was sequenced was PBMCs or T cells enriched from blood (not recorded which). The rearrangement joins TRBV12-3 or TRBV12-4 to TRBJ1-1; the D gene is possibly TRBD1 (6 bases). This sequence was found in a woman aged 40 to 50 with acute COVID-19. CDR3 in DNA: TGTGCCAGCAGTTTGGGGGGGGCGATCGAAGCTTTCTTT. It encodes CASSLGGAIEAFF.